This TCR beta chain was profiled in a study of T cells after yellow fever vaccination. Across the study: With SMART-Seq v4 Ultra Low Input, the fractions containing low cell numbers were prepared.

Study-level points and caveats: Just a small share of clonotypes turned up in the CD4 compartment as well as the CD8 compartment. The booster saw the reappearance of most primary-vaccination clones (approximately 97% CD4, around 88% CD8). Though weaker, the secondary response peaked faster, on day 5 versus 15.

Via MiXCR, TCRdb re-called the 5' RACE reads, giving one row per CDR3 protein. Of roughly 330,000 distinct CDR3 sequences listed, 6.8% are singletons. Germline V gives CDR1 SGHRS, CDR2 YFSETQ. This CDR3 contains 13 residues. Deletions cut 1 base from V and 8 bases from J, with 10 bases between. Turning to this clonotype: No antigen is known for it.

Sample: PBMCs, taken around 45 days after the first yellow fever vaccination. The chain has TRBV5-1 and TRBJ2-1, with D possibly being TRBD1 (5 bases). The clonotype originates from a man younger than 30 who received the YFV17D yellow fever vaccine. As DNA, the CDR3 is TGCGCCAGCAGCTTGCCCAGGGCATATGAGCAGTTCTTC. Translating gives CASSLPRAYEQFF.